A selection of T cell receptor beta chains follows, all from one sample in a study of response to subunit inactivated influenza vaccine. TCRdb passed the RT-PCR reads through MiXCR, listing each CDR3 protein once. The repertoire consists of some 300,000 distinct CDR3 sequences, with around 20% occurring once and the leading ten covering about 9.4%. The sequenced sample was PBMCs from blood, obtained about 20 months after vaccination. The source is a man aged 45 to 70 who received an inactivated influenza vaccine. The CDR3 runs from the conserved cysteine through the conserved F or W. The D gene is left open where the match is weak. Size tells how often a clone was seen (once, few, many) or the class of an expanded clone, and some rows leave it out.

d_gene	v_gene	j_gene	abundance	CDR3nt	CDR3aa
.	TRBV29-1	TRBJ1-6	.	TGCAGCGTTGGGGCCTCCTATAATTCACCCCTCCACTTT	CSVGASYNSPLHF
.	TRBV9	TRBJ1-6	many	TGTGCCAGCAGCGTAGACAGGGTAGATTCACCCCTCCACTTT	CASSVDRVDSPLHF
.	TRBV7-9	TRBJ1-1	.	TGTGCCAACAGCTACCCGGACGGGGGTGCTGAAGCTTTCTTT	CANSYPDGGAEAFF
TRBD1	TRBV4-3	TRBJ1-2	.	TGCGCCAGCAGCCAAGTCACAGGAACAGGGGACTATGGCTACACCTTC	CASSQVTGTGDYGYTF
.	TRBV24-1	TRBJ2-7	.	TGTGCCACCAGTGATGCCGTTGCGGGACACGTAGGCGAGCAGTACTTC	CATSDAVAGHVGEQYF
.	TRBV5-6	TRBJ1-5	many	TGTGCCAGCAGTTTAGCGGGGGGACAGCCCCAGCATTTT	CASSLAGGQPQHF
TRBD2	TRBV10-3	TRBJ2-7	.	TGTGCCATCAGTGAGTCGACTAGCTCCAGCAACGAGCAGTACTTC	CAISESTSSSNEQYF
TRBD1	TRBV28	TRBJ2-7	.	TGTGCCAGCGGTGAAATGGGACAGAGCTCCTACGAGCAGTACTTC	CASGEMGQSSYEQYF
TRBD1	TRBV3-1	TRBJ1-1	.	TGTGCCAGCAGCCAAGAATACAGGGGCACTGAAGCTTTCTTT	CASSQEYRGTEAFF
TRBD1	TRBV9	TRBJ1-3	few	TGTGCCAGCAGCGATCGGACAGGGAACACCATATATTTT	CASSDRTGNTIYF
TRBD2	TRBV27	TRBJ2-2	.	TGTGCCAGCAGTTTTCTGGGCGGGGGGGCAAGGGAGCTGTTTTTT	CASSFLGGGARELFF
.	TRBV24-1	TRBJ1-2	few	TGTGCCACCAGTGATGCGCCCCAACAGGGCAACTATGGCTACACCTTC	CATSDAPQQGNYGYTF
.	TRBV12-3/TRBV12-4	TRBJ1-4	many	TGTGCCAGCAGTTTTCGATCGGGGAGAGTGAATGAAAAACTGTTTTTT	CASSFRSGRVNEKLFF
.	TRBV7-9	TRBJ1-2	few	TGTGCCAGCAGCCACGGACCCAATTCTAACTATGGCTACACCTTC	CASSHGPNSNYGYTF